The source of this T cell receptor (beta chain) is a study of shared clonotypes between healthy human individuals. General observations from the study: In the sorted subsets, rarefaction showed sequencing was incomplete despite large depth.

Naive CD4+ cells were CD45RA-selected; the remaining cells were memory. The CDR3 spans 17 residues. Germline CDR1 LNHNV, CDR2 YYDKDF (reference sequence). The V gene lost 0 bases and the J gene lost 4 bases, with 16 bases spanning the gap. Regarding this clone: The antigen remains undetermined.

TCRdb keeps only in-frame clones here, not all; method: immunoSEQ multiplex PCR. Among 950,000 to 1,300,000 clones, about 75% were seen once, and the ten largest hold 1.2% to 1.5%. V usage is TRBV15 and J usage is TRBJ1-3, with D perhaps TRBD1 (6 bases). This TCR derives from a man aged 18-30 years in good health. The material sequenced was memory CD4+ T cells sorted from blood. The subset denotes: CD45RA-negative fraction. For the CDR3, the DNA is TGTGCCACCAGCAGAGATCCCCAGGGGCTAACCGGAAACACCATATATTTT. The encoded protein is CATSRDPQGLTGNTIYF.